This T cell receptor beta chain is from a study of cytomegalovirus exposure and HLA in healthy donors. The V segment lost 1 base and the J segment 8 bases; nucleotides outside the gene matches: 10. The germline V gene has CDR1 MGHRA and CDR2 YSYEKL. CDR3 size: 16 residues. The PCR contained 60 Vbeta and 13 Jbeta primers. Libraries were prepared by immunoSEQ multiplex PCR; TCRdb keeps only in-frame clonotypes and omits some of them. This sample has approximately 150,000 clones, with 65% to 85% found just once. The V gene is TRBV4-1, the J gene TRBJ2-1, with 8 bases identical to TRBD2. This clonotype originated in a woman under 30 in good health and CMV-seronegative. The sample consisted of PBMCs. Here the CDR3 reads CASSQVRLAGPHEQFF. CDR3 DNA sequence: TGCGCCAGCAGCCAAGTAAGGCTAGCGGGCCCCCATGAGCAGTTCTTC.